The 17 T cell receptor beta chains given below trace back to one sample, sequenced in a study of cytomegalovirus exposure and HLA in healthy donors. Primers for the PCR totalled 60 Vbeta and 13 Jbeta. The table came from immunoSEQ multiplex PCR; TCRdb's copy has only in-frame clones and leaves some out. The sample holds around 140,000 clones, approximately 80% seen once. Sequenced input: PBMCs. These receptors were taken from a man aged 40-50 years in good health and CMV-seronegative.

Concerning this clone itself: One end of the junction fails to match germline, which may point to a read error. The CDR3 protein is CSSSTTRTGTANYEQYF. DNA of the CDR3: TGTTCCAGCAGCACTACCAGAACCGGGACAGCGAACTACGAGCAGTACTTC. The chain carries TRBV7-9 and TRBJ2-7, with 7 bases lining up with TRBD1. CDR1 and CDR2 from the germline V gene are SEHNR and FQNEAQ (reference sequence). The length of the CDR3 is 17 residues.

This clone was detected once. This chain links TRBV27 with TRBJ1-2, with TRBD1 matching 7 bases. Germline trimming cut 2 bases from V and 6 bases from J; bases unmatched to any gene: 12. The CDR3 extends over 16 amino acids. In germline, CDR1 is MNHEY, CDR2 SMNVEV (reference sequence). For the CDR3, the DNA is TGTGCCAGCAGTTTACACCAGATTGAGGGGGCGCATGGCTACACCTTC. This sequence encodes CASSLHQIEGAHGYTF.

This clone has a single count. V gene TRBV7-9 combines with J gene TRBJ2-7; the D gene is possibly TRBD1 (5 bases). Trimming took off 1 base at V and 12 bases at J, with 10 bases between the two ends. Looked up from germline, CDR1 is SEHNR and CDR2 is FQNEAQ (reference sequence). The CDR3 runs 11 residues. The CDR3 coding sequence is TGTGCCAGCAGCTTAGGGCAGGGTCGGTACTTC. It codes for CASSLGQGRYF.

This sequence joins TRBV27 and TRBJ2-7, with TRBD2 matching over 10 bases. Germline V gene data show CDR1 as MNHEY and CDR2 as SMNVEV (reference sequence). V shed 2 bases and J 7 bases; nucleotides not matched to a gene: 8. The length of the CDR3 is 15 residues. The DNA for the CDR3 is TGTGCCAGCAGTTTAATAGGGCTAGCGGGAGATGAGCAGTACTTC. This encodes CASSLIGLAGDEQYF.

The chain has TRBV18 and TRBJ1-2, with D possibly matching TRBD1 (5 bases). Germline V lookup: CDR1 KGHSH, CDR2 LQKENI. The CDR3 loop spans 15 amino acids. The V end lost 0 bases, the J end lost 7 bases, and 15 bases lay between the germline ends. The CDR3 DNA reads TGTGCCAGCTCACCACCCCAGGGTCCTAGTGGTGGCTACACCTTC. It is translated as CASSPPQGPSGGYTF.

This sequence joins TRBV6-1 and TRBJ1-2; 9 bases are shared with TRBD1. The CDR3 spans 14 residues. The germline V gene encodes CDR1 MNHNS and CDR2 SASEGT. Trimming took 3 bases from V and 13 from J; bases not matched to a gene: 12. CDR3 nucleotide sequence: TGTGCCAGCAGTGAGGCCCCGGGACAGGGTGCACGCACCTTC. Translated: CASSEAPGQGARTF.

This chain connects TRBV28 to TRBJ2-5; the match to TRBD2 covers 7 bases. The end of the DNA is better explained by TRBJ2-7, so the J call may be wrong. This CDR3 has 12 residues. Per germline, CDR1 MDHEN and CDR2 SYDVKM. The CDR3 nucleotides are TGTGCCAGCAGCTGGGGGGGATACGAGCAGTACTTC. Residues: CASSWGGYEQYF.

This rearrangement joins TRBV7-2 to TRBJ2-7; D might be TRBD2 (6 bases). The CDR3 is made up of 14 amino acids. Per the germline V gene, CDR1 is SGHTA and CDR2 is FQGNSA. V was shortened by 4 bases and J by 3 bases, with 13 bases between the two germline ends. Here the CDR3 reads CASSWGEMGYEQYF. DNA of the CDR3: TGTGCCAGCAGCTGGGGGGAGATGGGCTACGAGCAGTACTTC.

This clone is a singleton in its sample. The chain carries TRBV25-1 and TRBJ1-6; a possible D gene is TRBD1 (6 bases). Germline CDR1 MGHDK, CDR2 SYGVNS. The CDR3 runs 18 residues. V shed 3 bases and J shed 6 bases, with 21 bases lying between them. The CDR3 DNA is TGTGCCAGCAGTGACAAGTCCAGGGGAGAATTCGGTAATTCACCCCTCCACTTT. Protein: CASSDKSRGEFGNSPLHF.

The chain recombines TRBV6-1 with TRBJ2-3, with D possibly being TRBD2 (5 bases). From germline, CDR1 is MNHNS and CDR2 SASEGT. Trimming cost V 6 bases and J 2 bases, with 9 bases left between them. There are 13 residues in the CDR3. The CDR3 loop is CASSGIDTDTQYF. CDR3 bases: TGTGCCAGCAGCGGGATTGACACAGATACGCAGTATTTT.

The rearrangement links TRBV7-8 to TRBJ2-7, with a weak D call TRBD1 (6 bases). The CDR3 length is 14 residues. CDR1 and CDR2 (germline): SGHVS, FQNEAQ. V was trimmed by 5 bases and J by 3 bases, leaving 14 bases between them. The CDR3 loop reads CASSPRPQGYEQYF. The DNA for the CDR3 is TGTGCCAGCAGCCCCCGTCCACAGGGCTACGAGCAGTACTTC.

This CDR3 reads CASSSSRDRGTLTGELFF. In nucleotides, the CDR3 is TGTGCCAGCAGCTCCTCCCGGGACAGGGGGACCCTCACCGGGGAGCTGTTTTTT. The chain recombines TRBV7-2 with TRBJ2-2; the match to TRBD1 covers 11 bases. This CDR3 has 18 residues. Germline V CDR1 and CDR2: SGHTA, FQGNSA. The V segment lost 4 bases and the J segment 4 bases; nucleotides outside the gene matches: 11.

The chain recombines TRBV29-1 with TRBJ2-1; the match to TRBD1 covers 9 bases. The germline CDR1 and CDR2 sequences are SQVTM and ANQGSEA. CDR3 length: 14 amino acids. Losses at the gene ends were 8 bases for V and 3 bases for J; bases not matched to a gene: 8. Here the CDR3 DNA reads TGCAGCTCTCGGACAGGGGACATCTACAATGAGCAGTTCTTC. It specifies CSSRTGDIYNEQFF.

This sequence joins TRBV13 and TRBJ2-7, with TRBD2 matching 8 bases. The V segment lost 5 bases and the J segment 4 bases; nucleotides outside the gene matches: 7. CDR1 is PRHDT and CDR2 is FYEKMQ in the germline V gene (reference sequence). The CDR3 length is 14 residues. The CDR3, as DNA: TGTGCCAGCAGCGGAAGCGGGAGCGTTTACGAGCAGTACTTC. Its translation: CASSGSGSVYEQYF.

The chain recombines TRBV28 with TRBJ2-7, with 7 bases identical to TRBD1. Germline V gives CDR1 MDHEN, CDR2 SYDVKM. Germline trimming cut 5 bases from V and 3 bases from J; bases unmatched to any gene: 4. This CDR3 has 13 amino acids. CDR3 residues: CASSQGQRYEQYF. CDR3 nucleotides: TGTGCCAGCAGTCAGGGACAGCGCTACGAGCAGTACTTC.

CDR3 loop: CASSPAGLARETQYF. The CDR3 DNA reads as TGTGCCAGCAGTCCCGCGGGACTAGCTCGGGAGACCCAGTACTTC. This rearrangement joins TRBV27 to TRBJ2-5; 9 bases agree with TRBD2. This CDR3 contains 15 residues. Germline CDR1 reads MNHEY; CDR2 reads SMNVEV (reference sequence). V shed 5 bases, J shed 5 bases, and the junction held 9 bases outside the gene matches.

The chain has TRBV19 and TRBJ2-5, with TRBD1 matching over 7 bases. CDR3 length: 15 residues. Germline CDR1 LNHDA, CDR2 SQIVND (reference sequence). The ends lost 3 bases at V and 2 bases at J; junction bases unmatched: 6. The CDR3: CASSMYTGEQETQYF. The DNA for the CDR3 is TGTGCCAGTAGTATGTATACAGGGGAACAAGAGACCCAGTACTTC.